This TCR beta chain was sequenced during a study of radiation and T cells in renal cell carcinoma. Germline CDR1 reads GTSNPN; CDR2 reads SVGIG (reference sequence). V was cut by 1 base and J by 8 bases, with 14 bases left in between. The CDR3 totals 13 residues. Time point reported: baseline pretreatment blood. The treatment is: 15 Gy SBRT to primary tumor, nephrectomy 4 weeks later. Here immunoSEQ multiplex PCR was the method, and the copy in TCRdb shows in-frame clones only, minus some. The sample carries 110,000 to 150,000 clones, 83% recorded once. The sequencing used blood, collected from a patient whose treatment included radiotherapy and nephrectomy. The rearrangement links TRBV30 to TRBJ1-1; D gene uncertain. The origin of this receptor is a woman aged 50 to 60 with renal cell carcinoma. The CDR3 reads CAWSDSYAREAFF. In nucleotides, the CDR3 is TGTGCCTGGAGTGACAGTTACGCTCGAGAAGCTTTCTTT.